The clone carrying this T cell receptor beta chain was seen just once. Its matching antigen is unknown. TCRdb processed the 5' RACE reads anew with MiXCR; each CDR3 protein has one entry. This sample carries 11,000 to 15,000 distinct CDR3 sequences, roughly 40% of them seen once, and the ten largest clones take around 8.8%. These data belong to a study of T cell repertoires and leukemia-associated antigens. At the level of the study: About 15 million effective reads came from all samples combined.

Without fetal bovine serum, CD3+ T cells were rested overnight. Study-wide results and caveats: No direct test of specificity or function was done for expanded clones. The four groups had similar numbers of Vbeta, Jbeta genes and CDR3s.

The clonotype was recovered from a female donor in good health. Sequenced material: CD3+ T cells sorted from blood and cultured.

CDR3 DNA: TGTGCCAGCAGCACTTGGACAGGGAAAGAGACCCAGTACTTC. This translates into CASSTWTGKETQYF. This chain connects TRBV7-2 to TRBJ2-5, with TRBD1 matching 8 bases. V trimming: 5 bases; J trimming: 3 bases; junction bases outside the gene matches: 5. CDR1 is SGHTA and CDR2 is FQGNSA in the germline V gene. This CDR3 is 14 amino acids long.